This T cell receptor beta chain comes out of a study of human T cells and chemical hapten exposure. Study-level background: During the approximately 25-week study period, patients had diphenylcyclopropenone applied to the scalp every week.

Time point of the sample: patch test 1, 2 weeks after DPC sensitization. The treatment here: therapeutic diphenylcyclopropenone sensitization with weekly scalp DPC. Patch tests were applied only after blood draws. Someone pulled total RNA out of unfractionated whole blood. This clonotype occurred many times. The CDR3 spans 12 residues. V lost 3 bases to trimming and J lost 6 bases; unmatched junction nucleotides: 1. From germline, CDR1 is SGHNT and CDR2 YYREEE (reference sequence). From the RACE reads, TCRdb called clonotypes with MiXCR, one entry per CDR3 protein. The repertoire includes approximately 340,000 distinct CDR3 sequences, under 8% of them detected once, and less than 10% sits in the top ten.

The specimen comprised whole blood, sampled in connection with sensitization to the hapten diphenylcyclopropenone (DPC). The rearrangement links TRBV5-4 to TRBJ1-2; 8 bases are shared with TRBD1. This clonotype originated in a young woman with alopecia areata. Some clones in this sample may be carry-over from other donors' samples. In DNA form, the CDR3 reads TGTGCCAGCAGCTGGGACAGGAATGGCTACACCTTC. It yields the protein CASSWDRNGYTF.